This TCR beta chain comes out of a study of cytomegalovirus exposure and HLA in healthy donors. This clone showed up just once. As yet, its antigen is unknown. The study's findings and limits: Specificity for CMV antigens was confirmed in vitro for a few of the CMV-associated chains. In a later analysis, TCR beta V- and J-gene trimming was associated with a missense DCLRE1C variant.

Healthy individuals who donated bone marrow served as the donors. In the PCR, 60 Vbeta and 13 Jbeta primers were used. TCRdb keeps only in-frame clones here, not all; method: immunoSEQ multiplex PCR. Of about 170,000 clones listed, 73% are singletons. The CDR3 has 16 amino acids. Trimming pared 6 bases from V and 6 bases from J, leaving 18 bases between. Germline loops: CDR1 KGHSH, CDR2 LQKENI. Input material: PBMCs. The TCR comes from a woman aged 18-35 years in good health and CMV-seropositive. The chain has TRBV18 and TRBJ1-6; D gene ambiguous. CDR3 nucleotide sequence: TGTGCCAGCTCCCGTCTCGGGTACGCTTCTAATTCACCCCTCCACTTT. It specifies CASSRLGYASNSPLHF.